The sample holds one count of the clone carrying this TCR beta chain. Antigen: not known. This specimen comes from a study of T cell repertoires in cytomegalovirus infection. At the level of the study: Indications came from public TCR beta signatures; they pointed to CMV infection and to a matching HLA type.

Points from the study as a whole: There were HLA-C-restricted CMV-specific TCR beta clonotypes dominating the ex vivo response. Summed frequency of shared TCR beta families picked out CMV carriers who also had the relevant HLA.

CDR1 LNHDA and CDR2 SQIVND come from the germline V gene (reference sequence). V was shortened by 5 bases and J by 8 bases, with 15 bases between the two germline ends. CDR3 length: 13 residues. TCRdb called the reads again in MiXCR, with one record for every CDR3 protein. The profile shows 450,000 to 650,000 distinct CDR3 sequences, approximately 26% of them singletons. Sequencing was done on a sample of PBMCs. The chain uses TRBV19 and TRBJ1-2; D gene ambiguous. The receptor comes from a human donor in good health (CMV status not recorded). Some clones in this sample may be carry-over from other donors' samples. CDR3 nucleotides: TGTGCCAGTAGTTATCCTCAAAGGGAAGGCTACACCTTC. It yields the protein CASSYPQREGYTF.